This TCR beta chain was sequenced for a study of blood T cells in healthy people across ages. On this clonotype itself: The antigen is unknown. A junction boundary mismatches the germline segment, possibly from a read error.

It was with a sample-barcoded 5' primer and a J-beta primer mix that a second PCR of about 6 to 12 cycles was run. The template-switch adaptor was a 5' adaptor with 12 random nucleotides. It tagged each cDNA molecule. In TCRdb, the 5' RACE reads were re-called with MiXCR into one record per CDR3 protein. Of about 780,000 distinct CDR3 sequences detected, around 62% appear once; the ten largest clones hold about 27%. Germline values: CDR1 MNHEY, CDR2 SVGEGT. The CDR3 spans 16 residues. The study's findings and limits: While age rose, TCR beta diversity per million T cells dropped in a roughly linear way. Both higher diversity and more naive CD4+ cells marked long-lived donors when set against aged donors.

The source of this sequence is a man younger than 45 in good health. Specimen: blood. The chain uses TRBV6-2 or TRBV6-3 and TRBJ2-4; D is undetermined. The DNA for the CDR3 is TGTGCCAGCAGTTACTCCGGGCCCGTAGCCAAAAGCATTCAGTACTTC. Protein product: CASSYSGPVAKSIQYF.